A selection of T cell receptor beta chains follows, all from one sample in a study of cytomegalovirus exposure and HLA in healthy donors. TCRdb keeps only in-frame clones here, not all; method: immunoSEQ multiplex PCR. The sample has approximately 86,000 clones, 75% to 90% seen once; the top ten hold about 7%. Input material: PBMCs. The receptors were sampled from a man in his forties in good health and CMV-seropositive. The CDR3 runs from the conserved cysteine through the conserved F or W. D genes are given only for firm matches. Size tells how often a clone was seen (once, few, many) or the class of an expanded clone, and some rows leave it out.

J: TRBJ1-1; D: NA; V: TRBV19; size: NA; DNA: TGTGCCAGTAGCCAGGGGAGGGGAGGGTCTGAAGCTTTCTTT; CDR3: CASSQGRGGSEAFF
J: TRBJ2-6; D: NA; V: TRBV23-1; size: NA; DNA: TGCGCCAGCAGTCAATTGGCATGCTTTTCGCTCTCTGGGGCCAACGTCCTGACTTTC; CDR3: CASSQLACFSLSGANVLTF
J: TRBJ2-7; D: NA; V: TRBV7-2; size: NA; DNA: TGTGCCAGCAGCTTTTTCATCCGGGAAACCTACGAGCAGTACTTC; CDR3: CASSFFIRETYEQYF
J: TRBJ1-2; D: NA; V: TRBV9; size: few; DNA: TGTGCCAGCAGCCACTCGACCGGGGGGGGCTACACCTTC; CDR3: CASSHSTGGGYTF
J: TRBJ2-2; D: NA; V: TRBV10-2; size: NA; DNA: TGCGCCAGCAGGGGTGGGGGGGCGTCCGGGGAGCTGTTTTTT; CDR3: CASRGGGASGELFF
J: TRBJ1-1; D: NA; V: TRBV6-5; size: NA; DNA: TGTGCCAGCAGTTACTTCAGGAACACTGAAGCTTTCTTT; CDR3: CASSYFRNTEAFF
J: TRBJ2-7; D: NA; V: TRBV2; size: few; DNA: TGTGCCAGTGGGGGGAGAAAATTCTACGAGCAGTACTTC; CDR3: CASGGRKFYEQYF
J: TRBJ1-1; D: NA; V: TRBV29-1; size: NA; DNA: TGCAGCGTTGCCCAGGATTGGAACACTGAAGCTTTCTTT; CDR3: CSVAQDWNTEAFF
J: TRBJ2-3; D: TRBD1; V: TRBV9; size: NA; DNA: TGTGCCAGCAACCGGGCCTTGACAGGGACAGATACGCAGTATTTT; CDR3: CASNRALTGTDTQYF
J: TRBJ1-5; D: NA; V: TRBV6-5; size: NA; DNA: TGTGCCAGCAGTAGAGTTAGCGGACGGAATCAGCCCCAGCATTTT; CDR3: CASSRVSGRNQPQHF
J: TRBJ2-1; D: TRBD1; V: TRBV5-4; size: NA; DNA: TGTGCCAGCAGGGAGGACAGGGGGTCCTACAATGAGCAGTTCTTC; CDR3: CASREDRGSYNEQFF
J: TRBJ2-3; D: NA; V: TRBV18; size: NA; DNA: TGTGCCAGCTCACCACGTCTAGCAACAGATACGCAGTATTTT; CDR3: CASSPRLATDTQYF
J: TRBJ2-4; D: TRBD1; V: TRBV7-8; size: few; DNA: TGTGCCAGCAGCTTAAATCCACGCCGGGACAGGGTTCGGTTAGCCAAAAACATTCAGTACTTC; CDR3: CASSLNPRRDRVRLAKNIQYF
J: TRBJ2-3; D: TRBD2; V: TRBV5-4; size: few; DNA: TGTGCCAGCAGCTTGTATCCGACTAGCGGGAGAGATACGCAGTATTTT; CDR3: CASSLYPTSGRDTQYF
J: TRBJ2-5; D: TRBD1; V: TRBV11-1; size: NA; DNA: TGTGCCAGCAGCTTAATGGACAGGGGAGGGGAGACCCAGTACTTC; CDR3: CASSLMDRGGETQYF
J: TRBJ1-5; D: NA; V: TRBV19; size: NA; DNA: TGTGCCAGTAGTACCATTCTGAGGGTACGTAATCAGCCCCAGCATTTT; CDR3: CASSTILRVRNQPQHF
J: TRBJ2-5; D: NA; V: TRBV6-1; size: NA; DNA: TGTGCCAGCAGCCAGGTAAAAGAGACCCAGTACTTC; CDR3: CASSQVKETQYF
J: TRBJ1-1; D: NA; V: TRBV7-8; size: NA; DNA: TGTGCCAGCAGCTTAGGCAGGGGAGGGGAACGGGACACTGAAGCTTTCTTT; CDR3: CASSLGRGGERDTEAFF
J: TRBJ2-1; D: TRBD1; V: TRBV19; size: NA; DNA: TGTGCCAGTAGAGCCGTGGGGGACAGGTCCCGTCAGAATGAGCAGTTCTTC; CDR3: CASRAVGDRSRQNEQFF
J: TRBJ1-5; D: TRBD1; V: TRBV28; size: NA; DNA: TGTGCCAGCAGTAGGACAGGGGCGGTCAATCAGCCCCAGCATTTT; CDR3: CASSRTGAVNQPQHF
J: TRBJ2-7; D: TRBD1; V: TRBV6-1; size: NA; DNA: TGTGCCAGCAGGCCTGGGACAGGCCCCTACGAGCAGTACTTC; CDR3: CASRPGTGPYEQYF
J: TRBJ2-3; D: NA; V: TRBV11-2; size: once; DNA: TGTGCCAGCAGCCTAACAGGGCTTCGCACAGATACGCAGTATTTT; CDR3: CASSLTGLRTDTQYF
J: TRBJ1-1; D: TRBD1; V: TRBV6-5; size: NA; DNA: TGTGCCAGCAGACCGGCAACAGGGGCCACTGAAGCTTTCTTT; CDR3: CASRPATGATEAFF
J: TRBJ1-5; D: NA; V: TRBV6-1; size: NA; DNA: TGTGCCAGCAGTGATTTATTGGGGGGGGCAGGTCAGCCCCAGCATTTT; CDR3: CASSDLLGGAGQPQHF
J: TRBJ2-3; D: TRBD2; V: TRBV27; size: NA; DNA: TGTGCCAGCATCGGGGGGGGCACAGATACGCAGTATTTT; CDR3: CASIGGGTDTQYF
J: TRBJ2-2; D: NA; V: TRBV14; size: NA; DNA: TGTGCCAGCAGCCAAGTCAGGGCCGGGGAGCTGTTTTTT; CDR3: CASSQVRAGELFF